This T cell receptor beta chain was profiled in a study of cytomegalovirus exposure and HLA in healthy donors. The study ran its PCR with 60 Vbeta and 13 Jbeta primers. The protocol was immunoSEQ multiplex PCR, while the TCRdb copy is restricted to in-frame clones and leaves out a portion. The table includes roughly 100,000 clones, 64% detected once. Between the trimmed V and J ends, which lost 2 bases and 4 bases, there was a span of 11 bases. CDR1 and CDR2 from the germline V gene are WNHNN and SYGVQD (reference sequence). CDR3 length: 14 amino acids. The chain recombines TRBV10-1 with TRBJ1-1; tentatively, D is TRBD1 (6 bases). The clonotype was recovered from a man aged 55 to 70 in good health and CMV-seronegative. The sample was PBMCs. The CDR3 DNA reads as TGCGCCAGCAGTGAGGGGGCAGGGGTCACTGAAGCTTTCTTT. Amino acids: CASSEGAGVTEAFF.